The clone carrying this T cell receptor beta chain was counted between two and nine times. Donors in Cohort 3 who had recovered were those with two negative PCRs, healthcare professional clearance, or resolution of their symptoms. This sample is drawn from a study of blood T cell repertoires in COVID-19. At the level of the study: Specimens from acute and convalescent COVID-19 originated in the United States, Italy and Spain.

Original methodology: Reference gene primer amplification gave nucleated cell count estimates. Here immunoSEQ multiplex PCR was the method, and the copy in TCRdb shows in-frame clones only, minus some. The V and J calls and clone size are taken from that table; D and trimming were inferred from the DNA. There are approximately 200,000 clones in the sample; approximately 90% occur only once, and approximately 10% lies in the top ten. The sequence was obtained from a man younger than 40 who had recovered from COVID-19. The sequencing sample was made of PBMCs or T cells enriched from blood (not recorded which).

CDR3 sequence (DNA): TGTGCCAGCAGCCAAAGGGGCACGACTACCGGGGAGCTGTTTTTT. Translated: CASSQRGTTTGELFF. This chain uses TRBV4-2 with TRBJ2-2; D perhaps matches TRBD1 (5 bases). The CDR3 runs to 15 residues. In germline, CDR1 is LGHNA, CDR2 YNFKEQ. V shed 2 bases and J shed 5 bases, with 12 bases lying between them.